These T cell receptor beta chains were read from a single sample in a study of blood T cell repertoires in COVID-19. Sequencing was performed with immunoSEQ multiplex PCR; in TCRdb, only in-frame clones are kept and a portion is missing. The data contain a few hundred thousand clones, approximately 80% of them singletons. Sequenced material: peripheral blood. These receptors were obtained from a human donor in a cohort sampled during active COVID-19. Both conserved end residues are part of each CDR3. Fields, in order: clone size, V gene, D gene, J gene, CDR3 protein, CDR3 DNA. A D gene is named only where the DNA matches it firmly. Rows may omit the clone size; those that give it use once, few, many or a size class.

-,TRBV5-5,TRBD2,TRBJ2-5,CASSRLAGEQETQYF,TGTGCCAGCAGCCGTCTAGCGGGGGAGCAAGAGACCCAGTACTTC
-,TRBV4-2,TRBD2,TRBJ2-1,CASSQGGTSDEQFF,TGTGCCAGCAGCCAAGGAGGGACTAGCGATGAGCAGTTCTTC
-,TRBV6-5,-,TRBJ1-1,CASSLDRNTEAFF,TGTGCCAGCAGTCTCGACAGGAACACTGAAGCTTTCTTT
-,TRBV2,TRBD2,TRBJ2-1,CASRDSLAEVYNEQFF,TGTGCCAGCAGAGACTCACTAGCGGAAGTCTACAATGAGCAGTTCTTC
-,TRBV19,-,TRBJ2-5,CASSMGWGGQETQYF,TGTGCCAGTAGTATGGGATGGGGAGGACAAGAGACCCAGTACTTC
-,TRBV4-2,-,TRBJ1-1,CASSQEVAFREAFF,TGTGCCAGCAGCCAAGAGGTTGCCTTTCGGGAAGCTTTCTTT
-,TRBV7-3,-,TRBJ2-7,CASSLEPSYYEQYF,TGTGCCAGCAGCTTAGAGCCTAGCTACTACGAGCAGTACTTC
-,TRBV29-1,-,TRBJ2-7,CSVGGGEIYEQYF,TGCAGCGTTGGGGGCGGGGAAATCTACGAGCAGTACTTC
-,TRBV7-8,-,TRBJ1-4,CASSLGTVWEKLFF,TGTGCCAGCAGCTTAGGGACAGTTTGGGAAAAACTGTTTTTT
-,TRBV6-5,-,TRBJ2-7,CASRDNHEQYF,TGTGCCAGCCGAGACAACCACGAGCAGTACTTC
-,TRBV18,-,TRBJ1-1,CASSPWGPLNTEAFF,TGTGCCAGCTCTCCATGGGGGCCCCTGAACACTGAAGCTTTCTTT
-,TRBV28,TRBD2,TRBJ2-2,CASSFPLAGDTGELFF,TGTGCCAGCAGTTTCCCCCTAGCGGGGGACACCGGGGAGCTGTTTTTT
-,TRBV2,-,TRBJ2-5,CASSERLVQETQYF,TGTGCCAGCAGTGAAAGACTGGTTCAAGAGACCCAGTACTTC
-,TRBV25-1,-,TRBJ1-1,CASSAYWVRGHKAFF,TGTGCCAGCAGTGCATACTGGGTACGAGGGCATAAAGCTTTCTTT
-,TRBV19,-,TRBJ1-1,CASSISVASEAFF,TGTGCCAGTAGTATTTCTGTGGCTTCTGAAGCTTTCTTT
-,TRBV6-5,TRBD1,TRBJ1-1,CASSSLQGMGTEAFF,TGTGCCAGCAGTTCATTACAGGGGATGGGCACTGAAGCTTTCTTT
-,TRBV2,TRBD2,TRBJ2-1,CASFSGTRENNEQFF,TGTGCCAGCTTTTCCGGGACTAGGGAAAACAATGAGCAGTTCTTC
-,TRBV27,TRBD1,TRBJ2-5,CASSPRQGLTQYF,TGTGCCAGCAGTCCAAGACAGGGGTTGACCCAGTACTTC
-,TRBV6-2/TRBV6-3,-,TRBJ1-2,CASSTGMYGYTF,TGTGCCAGCAGTACCGGGATGTATGGCTACACCTTC
-,TRBV5-5,-,TRBJ1-1,CASSLGADLNTEAFF,TGTGCCAGCAGCTTGGGGGCAGACCTGAACACTGAAGCTTTCTTT
-,TRBV11-2,-,TRBJ1-2,CASSLGSGDLLSGYTF,TGTGCCAGCAGCTTAGGGTCAGGGGATCTTCTTTCTGGCTACACCTTC
-,TRBV3-1/TRBV3-2,-,TRBJ2-4,CASSPGLAKNIQYF,TGTGCCAGCAGCCCAGGATTAGCCAAAAACATTCAGTACTTC
few,TRBV6-2/TRBV6-3,-,TRBJ1-5,CASSYAVAQPQHF,TGTGCCAGCAGTTACGCAGTAGCTCAGCCCCAGCATTTT
-,TRBV19,TRBD2,TRBJ2-3,CASSLWEAGPDTQYF,TGTGCCAGTAGTCTTTGGGAAGCGGGGCCAGATACGCAGTATTTT
-,TRBV28,TRBD1,TRBJ2-3,CASSLGTGGTDTQYF,TGTGCCAGCAGTTTAGGGACAGGGGGCACAGATACGCAGTATTTT
-,TRBV3-1/TRBV3-2,-,TRBJ1-5,CASSPDYSNQPQHF,TGTGCCAGCAGCCCAGACTATAGCAATCAGCCCCAGCATTTT
-,TRBV7-2,-,TRBJ2-7,CASSPGTWTYEQYF,TGTGCCAGCAGCCCCGGGACTTGGACCTACGAGCAGTACTTC
-,TRBV6-4,-,TRBJ1-2,CASSDLYGYTF,TGTGCCAGCAGTGACCTATATGGCTACACCTTC
few,TRBV9,-,TRBJ2-7,CASSVADSEKQYF,TGTGCCAGCAGCGTAGCGGACAGCGAGAAGCAGTACTTC
-,TRBV6-5,-,TRBJ2-7,CASRHRLEGSYEQYF,TGTGCCAGCCGCCATAGACTAGAAGGCTCCTACGAGCAGTACTTC
-,TRBV6-2/TRBV6-3,-,TRBJ1-5,CASSTPGRVDQPQHF,TGTGCCAGCAGTACCCCCGGGCGGGTCGACCAGCCCCAGCATTTT
-,TRBV3-1/TRBV3-2,TRBD1,TRBJ2-6,CASKKQGASGANVLTF,TGTGCCAGTAAGAAACAGGGGGCGTCTGGGGCCAACGTCCTGACTTTC
-,TRBV5-5,-,TRBJ2-7,CASSPRRQGEVERERYEQYF,TGTGCCAGCAGCCCCAGGAGACAGGGCGAGGTAGAGCGGGAGAGGTACGAGCAGTACTTC
-,TRBV18,-,TRBJ2-3,CASSPQGFGTDTQYF,TGTGCCAGCTCACCTCAGGGGTTCGGCACAGATACGCAGTATTTT
-,TRBV11-2,TRBD1,TRBJ2-1,CATGTGQSNEQFF,TGTGCCACCGGGACAGGGCAATCAAATGAGCAGTTCTTC
-,TRBV27,-,TRBJ2-3,CASRSDRTFPTDTQYF,TGTGCCAGCAGATCCGACAGAACCTTCCCCACAGATACGCAGTATTTT
-,TRBV10-2,TRBD1,TRBJ1-5,CASSEILAGGNQPQHF,TGCGCCAGCAGTGAGATTTTGGCAGGGGGGAATCAGCCCCAGCATTTT
-,TRBV11-2,-,TRBJ2-7,CASSQRPGLNEQYF,TGTGCCAGCAGCCAACGTCCAGGGTTGAACGAGCAGTACTTC
few,TRBV28,TRBD1,TRBJ2-2,CASSRLDRGTGELFF,TGTGCCAGCAGTCGCCTTGACAGGGGCACCGGGGAGCTGTTTTTT
-,TRBV12-3/TRBV12-4,TRBD2,TRBJ2-7,CASSTRTSGILW,TGTGCCAGCAGTACCCGGACTAGCGGGATCTTGTGG
once,TRBV2,-,TRBJ2-7,CASMGGVGPSVIEQYF,TGTGCCAGCATGGGGGGAGTGGGCCCCTCGGTGATTGAGCAGTACTTC
few,TRBV6-6,-,TRBJ2-7,CASSPRMGRNEQYF,TGTGCCAGCAGTCCGAGGATGGGTCGAAACGAGCAGTACTTC
-,TRBV5-1,-,TRBJ1-1,CASSSQSGKTEAFF,TGCGCCAGCAGCTCCCAGTCGGGGAAAACTGAAGCTTTCTTT
-,TRBV19,-,TRBJ1-2,CASSMAGRGGSYGYTF,TGTGCCAGTAGTATGGCGGGACGGGGGGGTAGCTATGGCTACACCTTC
-,TRBV4-1,TRBD1,TRBJ2-3,CASSQIRGSADTQYF,TGCGCCAGCAGCCAGATCAGGGGGAGCGCAGATACGCAGTATTTT
-,TRBV29-1,-,TRBJ2-5,CSVDLTGQETQYF,TGCAGCGTTGATTTGACAGGCCAAGAGACCCAGTACTTC